Listed below are T cell receptor beta chains from one sample, sequenced in a study of T cell repertoires in cytomegalovirus infection. MiXCR, run by TCRdb on the reads, gives a single entry per CDR3 protein. This table holds a few hundred thousand distinct CDR3 sequences, 9.5% found once. The specimen sequenced was PBMCs. The receptors shown here come from a human donor in good health (CMV status not recorded). Some clones in this sample may be carry-over from other donors' samples. CDR3s include the opening cysteine and the closing phenylalanine or tryptophan. Fields, in order: V gene, CDR3 protein.

v_gene: TRBV7-2; CDR3aa: CASSQATSKQFF
v_gene: TRBV13; CDR3aa: CATQRGSNTGELFF
v_gene: TRBV12-5; CDR3aa: CASGLVLTAGGTFFNEQFF
v_gene: TRBV5-4; CDR3aa: CASSLPGYGQAQYF
v_gene: TRBV7-2; CDR3aa: CASSLVITRQYSNQPQHF
v_gene: TRBV6-1; CDR3aa: CASITGGLNEKLFF
v_gene: TRBV12-5; CDR3aa: CASGLALTGSSGANVLTF
v_gene: TRBV12-3/TRBV12-4; CDR3aa: CASTQASGSSLYEQYF
v_gene: TRBV12-3/TRBV12-4; CDR3aa: CASSLKEKLFF
v_gene: TRBV20-1; CDR3aa: CSARPQRGWYNEQFF
v_gene: TRBV27; CDR3aa: CASSLMGIPEAFF
v_gene: TRBV11-2; CDR3aa: CASSLVGPTGGRYGYTF
v_gene: TRBV28; CDR3aa: CASSGTSAATDTQYF
v_gene: TRBV6-1; CDR3aa: CASRTKYNEQFF
v_gene: TRBV7-2; CDR3aa: CASSLSWTNSYGYTF
v_gene: TRBV7-2; CDR3aa: CASSLGLHEQYF
v_gene: TRBV6-1; CDR3aa: CASRQLAGVTDTQYF
v_gene: TRBV29-1; CDR3aa: CSTRAGNTEAFF
v_gene: TRBV28; CDR3aa: CASSRQPNNSPLHF
v_gene: TRBV7-6; CDR3aa: CASGLAERGTQYF
v_gene: TRBV6-2/TRBV6-3; CDR3aa: CASSYFQTGEQYF
v_gene: TRBV7-6; CDR3aa: CASSLGSGGAGEQFF
v_gene: TRBV5-6; CDR3aa: CASSTPEAFF
v_gene: TRBV7-2; CDR3aa: CASTRGGGTDTQYF
v_gene: TRBV12-3/TRBV12-4; CDR3aa: CASSRLAGEQFF
v_gene: TRBV20-1; CDR3aa: CSALEAFF
v_gene: TRBV6-5; CDR3aa: CASSYSGPQPQHF
v_gene: TRBV7-2; CDR3aa: CASSLEKGRSGQYF
v_gene: TRBV7-2; CDR3aa: CASSSQGVGANVLTF
v_gene: TRBV7-2; CDR3aa: CASSPSAIRDNEQFF
v_gene: TRBV6-1; CDR3aa: CASRIRDRLTGELFF
v_gene: TRBV5-1; CDR3aa: CASSLGLALGYQETQYF
v_gene: TRBV6-2/TRBV6-3; CDR3aa: CASSRPGAGGSRYNEQFF
v_gene: TRBV7-2; CDR3aa: CASSLDWGSPLHF
v_gene: TRBV12-3/TRBV12-4; CDR3aa: CASSFSRASTIQPQHF
v_gene: TRBV11-2; CDR3aa: CASSWGSGQGYEQYF
v_gene: TRBV7-4; CDR3aa: CASSLEGYTF
v_gene: TRBV6-6; CDR3aa: CASIQGTMNTEAFF
v_gene: TRBV6-5; CDR3aa: CASSLRQGGGYTF
v_gene: TRBV7-6; CDR3aa: CASSSGVGSGANVLTF